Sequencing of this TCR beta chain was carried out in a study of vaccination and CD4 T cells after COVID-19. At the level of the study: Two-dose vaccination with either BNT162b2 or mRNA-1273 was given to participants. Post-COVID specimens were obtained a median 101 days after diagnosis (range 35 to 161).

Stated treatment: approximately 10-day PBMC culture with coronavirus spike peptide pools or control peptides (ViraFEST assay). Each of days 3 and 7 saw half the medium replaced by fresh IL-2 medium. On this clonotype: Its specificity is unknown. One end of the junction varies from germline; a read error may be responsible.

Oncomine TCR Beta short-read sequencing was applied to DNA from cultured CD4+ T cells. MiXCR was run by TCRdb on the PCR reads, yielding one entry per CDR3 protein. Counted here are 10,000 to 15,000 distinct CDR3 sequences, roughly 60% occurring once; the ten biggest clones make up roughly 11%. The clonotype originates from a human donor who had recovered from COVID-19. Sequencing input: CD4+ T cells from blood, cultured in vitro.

The CDR3 protein is CASSQKGRALF. In nucleotides, the CDR3 is TGTGCCAGTAGTCAAAAGGGCAGGGCCCTCTTC. The V and J genes are TRBV19 and TRBJ1-2, with TRBD1 as a possible D gene (5 bases). The CDR3 spans 11 residues. Germline loops: CDR1 LNHDA, CDR2 SQIVND (reference sequence).